Listed below are T cell receptor beta chains from one sample, sequenced in a study of sequential checkpoint blockade in melanoma. Here immunoSEQ multiplex PCR was the method, and the copy in TCRdb shows in-frame clones only, minus some. The table shows fewer than 50,000 clones, with nearly 90% occurring only once. This material consisted of CD8+ T cells sorted from blood (inferred from file names), taken from a patient given nivolumab and ipilimumab in sequence. The receptors stem from a human donor with melanoma. The CDR3 runs from the conserved cysteine through the conserved F or W. A row's size may be missing; if present it is once, few, many or a size class.

>TRBJ2-1|15|NA|TRBV4-3
CASSHGTAIPNEQFF
>TRBJ1-1|12|few|TRBV19
CASAPGWTEAFF
>TRBJ2-1|14|few|TRBV4-1
CASRPAGGWTQQFF
>TRBJ2-1|15|NA|TRBV28
CASSLIRGGYNEQFF
>TRBJ2-7|15|NA|TRBV6-6
CASSTWDRGSYEQYF
>TRBJ2-1|15|NA|TRBV5-1
CASSLAGDRGPGQFF
>TRBJ2-1|17|NA|TRBV9
CASSVSGLLSSYNEQFF
>TRBJ2-7|13|NA|TRBV27
CASSPAPGYEQYF
>TRBJ1-1|15|NA|TRBV11-2
CASSLEGGGYTEAFF
>TRBJ2-7|20|NA|TRBV9
CASSVPRPSLEGLEHYEQYF
>TRBJ2-3|16|NA|TRBV7-9
CASSLLRGRGTDTQYF
>TRBJ2-1|16|few|TRBV5-4
CASSQDGTSGGNEQFF
>TRBJ2-3|13|NA|TRBV4-1
CASSQAAGGTQYF
>TRBJ2-2|13|NA|TRBV6-4
CASSDTGTGELFF
>TRBJ2-7|15|NA|TRBV9
CASSVTGLVSYEQYF
>TRBJ1-5|14|NA|TRBV10-3
CAISEVQGNQPQHF
>TRBJ2-7|13|few|TRBV7-4
CASSSGLAKEQYF
>TRBJ1-5|13|NA|TRBV29-1
CSVESRGPQPQHF
>TRBJ2-7|15|NA|TRBV27
CASSLAGGFNYEQYF
>TRBJ2-7|14|NA|TRBV14
CASSPSGTGFEQYF
>TRBJ1-4|17|few|TRBV7-9
CASSSGQGEATNEKLFF
>TRBJ2-3|12|NA|TRBV5-4
CASRGPTDTQYF
>TRBJ2-3|18|NA|TRBV4-1
CASSQDSRQTGTTDTQYF
>TRBJ2-5|14|NA|TRBV11-1
CASSPTGYQETQYF
>TRBJ1-2|14|few|TRBV7-9
CASSLDSQGYGYTF
>TRBJ2-1|15|NA|TRBV19
CASSIGTSVGNEQFF
>TRBJ2-1|16|NA|TRBV5-4
CASNFGREGPSNEQFF
>TRBJ2-1|15|NA|TRBV6-5
CASSYGLAGSYEQFF
>TRBJ1-2|14|NA|TRBV7-8
CASSLGQGLDGYTF
>TRBJ1-3|15|NA|TRBV4-1
CASSQGTGVGNTIYF
>TRBJ2-7|12|NA|TRBV4-1
CASSRKQGEQYF
>TRBJ1-6|16|few|TRBV4-1
CASSQAVGTYNSPLHF
>TRBJ2-2|15|NA|TRBV6-5
CASSYSAGDTGELFF
>TRBJ2-7|13|few|TRBV7-8
CASSSGLAKEQYF
>TRBJ2-7|15|once|TRBV7-8
CASSSRTGGIYEQYF
>TRBJ2-1|15|NA|TRBV27
CASSSGQGNYNEQFF
>TRBJ1-1|18|NA|TRBV4-2
CASSQVMGQIRLNTEAFF
>TRBJ2-5|16|NA|TRBV5-1
CASSSVVFQTQETQYF
>TRBJ2-7|14|NA|TRBV28
CASSLQGSTYEQYF
>TRBJ2-5|15|NA|TRBV29-1
CSVPKAQGTQETQYF
>TRBJ2-5|15|NA|TRBV7-2
CASSSGLAGTKTQYF
>TRBJ2-1|16|NA|TRBV9
CASSPPWGREDNEQFF
>TRBJ1-4|15|NA|TRBV5-8
CASSPRLPLEEKLFF
>TRBJ1-2|16|few|TRBV7-9
CASTRLSQGTNYGYTF
>TRBJ1-2|12|NA|TRBV6-1
CASSGQGVGYTF
>TRBJ2-2|15|NA|TRBV9
CASRPGTGGTGELFF
>TRBJ2-7|14|NA|TRBV11-2
CASSRRDSEYEQYF
>TRBJ1-5|16|NA|TRBV6-5
CASSLGQATGNQPQHF
>TRBJ1-1|14|NA|TRBV27
CASSTTATGPEAFF
>TRBJ2-1|12|NA|TRBV7-6
CASSPIGNEQFF